This T cell receptor (beta chain) was retrieved from a study of cytomegalovirus exposure and HLA in healthy donors. The CDR3 consists of 15 residues. From germline, CDR1 is SGHNT and CDR2 YYREEE (reference sequence). V lost 0 bases and J 5 bases, leaving 14 bases between the germline ends. Primers included in the PCR were 60 Vbeta and 13 Jbeta primers. TCRdb keeps only in-frame clones here, not all; method: immunoSEQ multiplex PCR. The table records approximately 210,000 clones, over 75% of them present only once. The sequenced sample consisted of PBMCs. The clonotype was recovered from a woman between 50 and 59 years old in good health and CMV-seropositive. V and J are TRBV5-4 and TRBJ1-1, with D maybe TRBD1 (6 bases). The CDR3 sequence: CASSLAHRVGTEAFF. In nucleotides, the CDR3 is TGTGCCAGCAGCTTGGCCCACAGGGTTGGGACTGAAGCTTTCTTT.